The 30 T cell receptor beta chains listed next were all sequenced from one sample in a study of OX40 agonist ivuxolimab in advanced cancers. Method: immunoSEQ multiplex PCR; TCRdb's copy keeps in-frame clones and lacks some. The table lists 60,000 to 90,000 clones, 88% of them singletons. The source material was CD4+ or CD8+ T cells sorted from blood, sampled in a trial of the OX40 agonist ivuxolimab. The receptors stem from an adult with an advanced solid tumor such as melanoma, head and neck, liver or kidney cancer.

This chain connects TRBV19 to TRBJ1-1; TRBD1 matches 7 bases. Germline V CDR1 and CDR2: LNHDA, SQIVND (reference sequence). The CDR3 spans 14 residues. The J segment lost 3 bases and the V segment lost 4 bases, leaving 5 bases of the junction unmatched. Here the CDR3 reads CASSKGAWDTEAFF. CDR3 DNA sequence: TGTGCCAGTAGTAAGGGGGCTTGGGACACTGAAGCTTTCTTT.

J is TRBJ2-5 and V is TRBV6-5; 7 nucleotides match TRBD1. Per germline, CDR1 MNHEY and CDR2 SVGAGI. The CDR3 covers 15 residues. V lost 4 bases and J lost 1; bases outside the gene matches: 6. The CDR3 loop is CASSSPRDSQETQYF. CDR3 nucleotide sequence: TGTGCCAGCAGTTCCCCAAGGGACAGCCAAGAGACCCAGTACTTC.

V is TRBV29-1 and J is TRBJ2-3; D might be TRBD1 (6 bases). Trimming took 6 bases from V and 5 from J, leaving 9 bases between them. The V gene's germline CDR1 is SQVTM and CDR2 ANQGSEA. There are 11 residues in the CDR3. In DNA, the CDR3 is TGCAGCGTGGGGACACAAGATACGCAGTATTTT. Amino acid sequence: CSVGTQDTQYF.

This chain links TRBV4-1 with TRBJ2-1, with 12 bases aligning to TRBD2. This CDR3 is 17 amino acids long. After removal of 3 bases from V and 2 bases from J, the junction contained 5 bases not matched to a gene. CDR1 is MGHRA, CDR2 YSYEKL, per germline. Here the CDR3 reads CASSQRTSGTTYNEQFF. CDR3 DNA sequence: TGCGCCAGCAGCCAGCGGACTAGCGGGACTACCTACAATGAGCAGTTCTTC.

This clone was detected only a few times. The CDR3 sequence: CASSEEEAKNIQYF. CDR3 DNA: TGTGCCAGCAGTGAGGAAGAAGCCAAAAACATTCAGTACTTC. The chain links TRBV7-8 to TRBJ2-4; D is unclear. Germline V gene lookup returns CDR1 SGHVS and CDR2 FQNEAQ. This CDR3 comprises 14 residues. Between the trimmed V and J ends, which lost 6 bases and 0 bases, there was a span of 9 bases.

The CDR3 nucleotides read TGCGCCAGCAGCAAGGGGGTAGCCACTGAAGCTTTCTTT. Translated, it gives CASSKGVATEAFF. The chain carries TRBV5-1 and TRBJ1-1; a weak D match, TRBD1 (6 bases). The germline V and J ends were trimmed by 4 bases and 4 bases, with 11 bases remaining between them. The CDR3 consists of 13 residues. Germline V gives CDR1 SGHRS, CDR2 YFSETQ. Full variable domain (remainder filled in from reference TRBV5-1 and TRBJ1-1): KAGVTQTPRYLIKTRGQQVTLSCSPISGHRSVSWYQQTPGQGLQFLFEYFSETQRNKGNFPGRFSGRQFSNSRSEMNVSTLELGDSALYLCASSKGVATEAFFGQGTRLTVV.

This chain joins TRBV11-3 and TRBJ1-3; tentatively, D is TRBD1 (5 bases). V lost 5 bases, J lost 0 bases, and 14 bases lay in between. Germline V gene sequence: CDR1 SGHNT, CDR2 YENEEA. This CDR3 region has 16 residues. The CDR3 protein is CASSGPGVSSGNTIYF. In DNA, the CDR3 is TGTGCCAGCAGCGGTCCGGGGGTGTCCTCTGGAAACACCATATATTTT.

This chain links TRBV27 with TRBJ1-1, with no clear D. The ends were cut back, 5 bases at V and 8 bases at J, with 18 bases in the middle. This CDR3 contains 14 residues. Germline V CDR1 and CDR2: MNHEY, SMNVEV (reference sequence). Written as DNA, the CDR3 is TGTGCCAGCAGTCCCCCTTCGTACACTGAAGAAGCTTTCTTT. Translated, it gives CASSPPSYTEEAFF.

The chain is built from TRBV9 and TRBJ2-1; 8 nucleotides align to TRBD1. V dropped 3 bases and J dropped 0; count of bases not matched to a gene: 5. CDR3 length: 16 residues. Looked up from germline, CDR1 is SGDLS and CDR2 is YYNGEE. The CDR3 DNA is TGTGCCAGCAGCGACCGGACAGGGCTCTCCTACAATGAGCAGTTCTTC. Protein: CASSDRTGLSYNEQFF.

This sequence joins TRBV2 and TRBJ2-1, with TRBD2 matching over 8 bases. V was pared by 5 bases and J by 1 base, with 10 bases of the junction left unmatched. This CDR3 comprises 17 residues. Germline CDR1 and CDR2: SNHLY and FYNNEI. The CDR3 here is CASSLLTGLGSYNEQFF. Written as DNA, the CDR3 is TGTGCCAGCAGTCTTTTGACGGGACTAGGTTCCTACAATGAGCAGTTCTTC.

The CDR3 DNA sequence: TGTGCCAGCAGTTTATACAGGGACGAGCAGTACTTC. Amino acid sequence: CASSLYRDEQYF. The V gene is TRBV28, the J gene TRBJ2-7, with a weak D call TRBD1 (6 bases). This CDR3 comprises 12 residues. The V end was cut by 1 base, the J end by 5 bases, with 6 bases between. Germline assignment: CDR1 MDHEN and CDR2 SYDVKM.

The chain has TRBV28 and TRBJ2-5; 8 bases match TRBD2. This CDR3 contains 14 residues. V lost 4 bases and J lost 4; bases outside the gene matches: 5. Germline V gene sequence: CDR1 MDHEN, CDR2 SYDVKM. CDR3 nucleotides: TGTGCCAGCAGTTCAGTGACTAGCGTAGAGACCCAGTACTTC. This gives the protein CASSSVTSVETQYF.

The chain couples TRBV28 to TRBJ1-5; D may be TRBD1 (5 bases). The CDR3 runs to 15 residues. Trimming stripped 3 bases from V and 1 base from J, with 10 bases between. CDR1 is MDHEN and CDR2 is SYDVKM in the germline V gene. CDR3 residues: CASSFFRGSNQPQHF. As DNA, the CDR3 is TGTGCCAGCAGTTTTTTTAGGGGAAGCAATCAGCCCCAGCATTTT.

The CDR3 DNA follows: TGTGCCAGCGGAACTCCTAGCAGGACAGATACGCAGTATTTT. Translating it yields CASGTPSRTDTQYF. The chain joins TRBV2 to TRBJ2-3; D is perhaps TRBD2 (5 bases). Per the germline V gene, CDR1 is SNHLY and CDR2 is FYNNEI. The CDR3 length is 14 residues. V lost 8 bases and J 3 bases, leaving 15 bases between the germline ends. Drawing the rest from reference TRBV2 and TRBJ2-3, the complete variable domain is EPEVTQTPSHQVTQMGQEVILRCVPISNHLYFYWYRQILGQKVEFLVSFYNNEISEKSEIFDDQFSVERPDGSNFTLKIRSTKLEDSAMYFCASGTPSRTDTQYFGPGTRLTVL.

The sample holds one count of this clone. The rearrangement uses TRBV19 and TRBJ2-7; a weak D match, TRBD1 (5 bases). V lost 4 bases, J lost 3 bases, and 7 bases lay in between. Germline V CDR1 and CDR2: LNHDA, SQIVND (reference sequence). The CDR3 consists of 12 residues. CDR3 region: CASSSQGYEQYF. The CDR3 nucleotides read TGTGCCAGTAGTAGCCAGGGCTACGAGCAGTACTTC.

V is TRBV5-6 and J is TRBJ1-2; TRBD1 might be the D (6 bases). Trimming pared 3 bases from V and 5 bases from J, leaving 14 bases between. The CDR3 spans 14 residues. The V gene's germline CDR1 is SGHDT and CDR2 YYEEEE. CDR3 coding DNA: TGTGCCAGCAGCTCTGACCGAGGGGGGTATGGCTACACCTTC. Protein sequence: CASSSDRGGYGYTF.

V usage is TRBV19 and J usage is TRBJ2-1; D perhaps matches TRBD1 (7 bases). V lost 5 bases, J lost 0 bases, and 14 bases lay in between. This CDR3 is built from 16 residues. Germline assignment: CDR1 LNHDA and CDR2 SQIVND (reference sequence). The CDR3 loop reads CASSPSGGLSYNEQFF. Here the CDR3 DNA reads TGTGCCAGTAGTCCGTCAGGGGGACTCTCCTACAATGAGCAGTTCTTC. Looking up the rest from reference TRBV19 and TRBJ2-1 gives the full variable domain: DGGITQSPKYLFRKEGQNVTLSCEQNLNHDAMYWYRQDPGQGLRLIYYSQIVNDFQKGDIAEGYSVSREKKESFPLTVTSAQKNPTAFYLCASSPSGGLSYNEQFFGPGTRLTVL.

This chain uses TRBV5-1 with TRBJ2-7; TRBD1 matches at 9 bases. V lost 4 bases to trimming and J lost 5 bases; unmatched junction nucleotides: 7. Germline loops: CDR1 SGHRS, CDR2 YFSETQ. CDR3 length: 14 residues. Here the CDR3 reads CASSRIGTGHEQYF. The CDR3, as DNA: TGCGCCAGCAGCCGAATTGGGACAGGGCACGAGCAGTACTTC.

The chain has TRBV28 and TRBJ2-3; TRBD1 matches at 9 bases. The CDR3 loop spans 18 amino acids. The junction had 19 bases not matched to a gene; V was cut back by 9 bases and J by 3 bases. Per the germline V gene, CDR1 is MDHEN and CDR2 is SYDVKM. The CDR3, as DNA: TGTGCCAGTCAGACAGGGGGATTGACCGGTCCCTATACAGATACGCAGTATTTT. Its protein product is CASQTGGLTGPYTDTQYF. Full variable domain (remainder filled in from reference TRBV28 and TRBJ2-3): DVKVTQSSRYLVKRTGEKVFLECVQDMDHENMFWYRQDPGLGLRLIYFSYDVKMKEKGDIPEGYSVSREKKERFSLILESASTNQTSMYLCASQTGGLTGPYTDTQYFGPGTRLTVL.

The chain employs TRBV7-6 and TRBJ2-7; 8 bases are shared with TRBD2. The germline gives CDR1 SGHVS, CDR2 FNYEAQ. With 8 bases clipped from V and 3 bases from J, the junction kept 3 bases outside the gene matches. The CDR3 is 12 residues long. The CDR3 is CASSGGGYEQYF. The CDR3 DNA sequence: TGTGCCAGCTCCGGGGGGGGCTACGAGCAGTACTTC.

This rearrangement joins TRBV19 to TRBJ1-5, with a tentative D call TRBD1 (6 bases). Trimming removed 7 bases from V and 3 bases from J, with 22 bases in between. The CDR3 consists of 17 residues. CDR1 and CDR2 (germline): LNHDA, SQIVND (reference sequence). The CDR3 bases are TGTGCCAGTACCCCCGGCTGGAGGGGGTCGCTCAATCAGCCCCAGCATTTT. Translation: CASTPGWRGSLNQPQHF.

This clone has just a few counts. This chain joins TRBV18 and TRBJ1-1, with 8 nucleotides matching TRBD1. Trimming took 0 bases from V and 5 from J; bases not matched to a gene: 2. CDR1 and CDR2 (germline): KGHSH, LQKENI. There are 14 residues in the CDR3. The CDR3 loop reads CASSPPGQATEAFF. For the CDR3, the DNA is TGTGCCAGCTCACCACCGGGACAGGCAACTGAAGCTTTCTTT.

The genes are TRBV7-2 and TRBJ2-1, with TRBD1 identical over 10 bases. Germline V CDR1 and CDR2: SGHTA, FQGNSA. After removal of 2 bases from V and 7 bases from J, the junction contained 2 bases not matched to a gene. This CDR3 is 14 amino acids long. CDR3 region: CASSLWGQGNEQFF. The CDR3 nucleotides read TGTGCCAGCAGCTTATGGGGACAGGGGAATGAGCAGTTCTTC.

This chain uses TRBV11-2 with TRBJ2-1; the D gene is possibly TRBD1 (6 bases). In germline, CDR1 is SGHAT, CDR2 FQNNGV. CDR3 length equals 15 residues. Deletions cut 5 bases from V and 0 bases from J, with 11 bases between. CDR3 DNA: TGTGCCAGCAGCCTGGACAGAAGCTCCTACAATGAGCAGTTCTTC. Amino acid sequence: CASSLDRSSYNEQFF.

CDR3 DNA sequence: TGCAGCGTTCTTGGCGGACAGGGTGGTGAAAAACTGTTTTTT. It translates to CSVLGGQGGEKLFF. The chain joins TRBV29-1 to TRBJ1-4, with TRBD1 matching 8 bases. Germline V CDR1 and CDR2: SQVTM, ANQGSEA. With V trimmed by 5 bases and J by 7 bases, 9 bases remained unmatched. This CDR3 is built from 14 residues.

The chain uses TRBV30 and TRBJ2-7; 8 bases align to TRBD1. The CDR3 has 15 amino acids. With V trimmed by 3 bases and J by 2 bases, 9 bases remained unmatched. Germline V gene lookup returns CDR1 GTSNPN and CDR2 SVGIG (reference sequence). CDR3 protein: CAWSDNRDRTYEQYF. Written as DNA, the CDR3 is TGTGCCTGGAGCGACAACCGGGACAGGACCTACGAGCAGTACTTC.

The V and J genes are TRBV5-4 and TRBJ2-7, with 11 bases that match TRBD2. Unmatched junction bases numbered 5, after V lost 3 bases and J lost 3 bases. The CDR3 is made up of 15 amino acids. CDR1 SGHNT and CDR2 YYREEE come from the germline V gene (reference sequence). Here the CDR3 DNA reads TGTGCCAGCAGCTCAACTAGCGGGGGAAACTACGAGCAGTACTTC. Translation gives CASSSTSGGNYEQYF. Using reference TRBV5-4 and TRBJ2-7 for the parts outside the CDR3, the full variable domain is ETGVTQSPTHLIKTRGQQVTLRCSSQSGHNTVSWYQQALGQGPQFIFQYYREEENGRGNFPPRFSGLQFPNYSSELNVNALELDDSALYLCASSSTSGGNYEQYFGPGTRLTVT.

The V call is TRBV4-2, the J call TRBJ2-3; 9 bases match TRBD2. The V and J ends lost 3 bases and 2 bases, in that order; junction bases with no gene match: 9. The CDR3 spans 17 residues. In germline, CDR1 is LGHNA, CDR2 YNFKEQ. The DNA of the CDR3 is TGTGCCAGCAGCCACACCCTAGCGGGGACACCCACAGATACGCAGTATTTT. This codes for CASSHTLAGTPTDTQYF.

The chain links TRBV7-8 to TRBJ2-7, with 10 bases fitting TRBD1. The ends lost 8 bases at V and 1 base at J; junction bases unmatched: 8. This CDR3 comprises 15 residues. The germline V gene has CDR1 SGHVS and CDR2 FQNEAQ. The CDR3 loop is CASGSGTGVSYEQYF. In DNA, the CDR3 is TGTGCCAGCGGCTCCGGGACAGGGGTTTCCTACGAGCAGTACTTC.

The rearrangement uses TRBV19 and TRBJ1-5, with D perhaps matching TRBD1 (5 bases). V shed 7 bases and J shed 5 bases, with 12 bases lying between them. Germline values: CDR1 LNHDA, CDR2 SQIVND (reference sequence). The CDR3 contains 13 residues. The CDR3 loop is CASTGTVDQPQHF. The CDR3 nucleotides are TGTGCCAGTACCGGGACTGTGGATCAGCCCCAGCATTTT.